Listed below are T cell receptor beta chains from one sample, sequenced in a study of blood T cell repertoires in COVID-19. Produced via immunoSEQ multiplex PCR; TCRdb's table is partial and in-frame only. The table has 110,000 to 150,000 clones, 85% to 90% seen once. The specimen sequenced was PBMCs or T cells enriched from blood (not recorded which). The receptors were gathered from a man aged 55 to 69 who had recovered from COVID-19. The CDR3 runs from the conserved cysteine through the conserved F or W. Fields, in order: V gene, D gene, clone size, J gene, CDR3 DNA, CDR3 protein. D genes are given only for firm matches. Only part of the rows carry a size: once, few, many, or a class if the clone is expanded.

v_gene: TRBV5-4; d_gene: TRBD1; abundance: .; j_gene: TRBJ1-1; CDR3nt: TGTGCCAGCAGCTTGGCTCAGGGGGCTGGCACTGAAGCTTTCTTT; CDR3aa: CASSLAQGAGTEAFF
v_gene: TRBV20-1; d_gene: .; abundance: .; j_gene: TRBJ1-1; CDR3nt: TGCAGTGCTAGCAGGGCTGAAGCTTTCTTT; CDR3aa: CSASRAEAFF
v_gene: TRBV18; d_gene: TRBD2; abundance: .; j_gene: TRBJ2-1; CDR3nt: TGTGCCAGCTCACCAGAATCCGCGGGGGGGAATGAGCAGTTCTTC; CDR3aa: CASSPESAGGNEQFF
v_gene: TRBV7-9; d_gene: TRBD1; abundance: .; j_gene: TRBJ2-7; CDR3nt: TGTGCCAGCAGCCTCGCACAGGGGGCACAGTACGAGCAGTACTTC; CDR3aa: CASSLAQGAQYEQYF
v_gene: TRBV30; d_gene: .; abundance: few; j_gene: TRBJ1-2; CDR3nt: TGTGCCTGGAGTGAAGCAGGGGCTAGCTATGGCTACACCTTC; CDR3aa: CAWSEAGASYGYTF
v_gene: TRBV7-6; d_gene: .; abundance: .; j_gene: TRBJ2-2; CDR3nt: TGTGCCAGCAGCTTAGCCCTCCTGGGGGGGGCGACCGGGGAGCTGTTTTTT; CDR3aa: CASSLALLGGATGELFF
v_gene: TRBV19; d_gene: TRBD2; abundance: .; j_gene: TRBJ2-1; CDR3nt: TGTGCCAGTACCCCTTTTAGCGGGGGAAGCTCCTACAATGAGCAGTTCTTC; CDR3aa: CASTPFSGGSSYNEQFF
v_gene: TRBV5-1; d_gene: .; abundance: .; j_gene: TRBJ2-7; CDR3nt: TGCGCCAGCAGCTTGGGCCAGGACTACGAGCAGTACTTC; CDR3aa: CASSLGQDYEQYF
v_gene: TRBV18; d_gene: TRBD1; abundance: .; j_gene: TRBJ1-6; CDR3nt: TGTGCCAGCTCAGCACAGGGGAATAATTCACCCCTCCACTTT; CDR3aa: CASSAQGNNSPLHF
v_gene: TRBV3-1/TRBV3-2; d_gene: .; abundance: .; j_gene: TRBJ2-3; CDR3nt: TGTGCCAGCAGCCCCCAGGGGGGCCGTGCCCATACGCAGTATTTT; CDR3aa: CASSPQGGRAHTQYF
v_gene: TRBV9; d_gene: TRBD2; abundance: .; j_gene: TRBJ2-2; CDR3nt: TGTGCCAGCAGCGTAGTCACTAGCGGGAGAGTCGGGGAGCTGTTTTTT; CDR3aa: CASSVVTSGRVGELFF
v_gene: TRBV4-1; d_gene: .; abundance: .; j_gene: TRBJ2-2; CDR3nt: TGCGCCAGCAGCGTTACTAGTTTCAACACCGGGGAGCTGTTTTTT; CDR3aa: CASSVTSFNTGELFF
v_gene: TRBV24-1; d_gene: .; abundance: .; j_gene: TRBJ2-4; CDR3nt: TGTGCCACCAGTGACCAGGCCAAAAACATTCAGTACTTC; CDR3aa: CATSDQAKNIQYF
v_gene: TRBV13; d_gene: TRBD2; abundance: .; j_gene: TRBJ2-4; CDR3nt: TGTGCCAGCAGCTCCGGCGGGGGACTTCGCCTGGAGGTTCAGTACTTC; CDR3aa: CASSSGGGLRLEVQYF
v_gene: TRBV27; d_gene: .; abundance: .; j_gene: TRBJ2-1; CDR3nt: TGTGCCAGCAGTTTAATTGGGTTTGAGCGCAAGAACAATTACAATGAGCAGTTCTTC; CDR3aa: CASSLIGFERKNNYNEQFF
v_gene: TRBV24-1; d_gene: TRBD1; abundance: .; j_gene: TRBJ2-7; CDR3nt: TGTGCCACCAGTGATTCACTGCCGGGACAGAACGAGCAGTACTTC; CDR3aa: CATSDSLPGQNEQYF
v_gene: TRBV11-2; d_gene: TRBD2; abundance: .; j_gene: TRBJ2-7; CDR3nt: TGTGCCAGCAGCTTAGCGGGAGGGCCGGGAGAGCAGTACTTC; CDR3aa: CASSLAGGPGEQYF
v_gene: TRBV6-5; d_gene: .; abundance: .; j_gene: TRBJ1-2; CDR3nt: TGTGCCAGCAGTTACTTTTCAGGGGCCTTCGAGGCCGGCTACACCTTC; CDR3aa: CASSYFSGAFEAGYTF
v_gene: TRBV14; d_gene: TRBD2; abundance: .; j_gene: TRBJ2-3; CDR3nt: TGTGCCAGCAGCCAAGGAAGACTAGCGGGGGTAGATACGCAGTATTTT; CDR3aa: CASSQGRLAGVDTQYF
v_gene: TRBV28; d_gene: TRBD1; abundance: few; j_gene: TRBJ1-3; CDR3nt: TGTGCCAGCAGTTCCCAATCTTTCACAGGGGCTGGAAACACCATATATTTT; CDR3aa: CASSSQSFTGAGNTIYF
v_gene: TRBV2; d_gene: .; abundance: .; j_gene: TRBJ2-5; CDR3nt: TGTGCCAGCAGTGAAAACACAATTCGGCGGGAGACCCAGTACTTC; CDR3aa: CASSENTIRRETQYF
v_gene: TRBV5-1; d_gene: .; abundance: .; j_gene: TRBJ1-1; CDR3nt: TGCGCCAGCAGCTTGTTCCAGGGAAACACTGAAGCTTTCTTT; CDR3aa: CASSLFQGNTEAFF
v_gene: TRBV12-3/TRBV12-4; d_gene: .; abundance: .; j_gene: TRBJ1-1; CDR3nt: TGTGCCAGCAGTTTTCTACAGGCTGAAGCTTTCTTT; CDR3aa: CASSFLQAEAFF
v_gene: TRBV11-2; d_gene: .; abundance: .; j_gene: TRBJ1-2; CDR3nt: TGTGCCAGCAGCTTATGGGCCCCATCCTACTATGGCTACACCTTC; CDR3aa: CASSLWAPSYYGYTF
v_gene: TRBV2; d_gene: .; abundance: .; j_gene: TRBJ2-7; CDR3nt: TGTGCCAGCAGTTGGGGGCGTGATTACGAGCAGTACTTC; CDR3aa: CASSWGRDYEQYF
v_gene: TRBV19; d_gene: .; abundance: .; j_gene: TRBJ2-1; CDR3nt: TGTGCCAGTAGTCCCCAGATCCACAATGAGCAGTTCTTC; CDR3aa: CASSPQIHNEQFF
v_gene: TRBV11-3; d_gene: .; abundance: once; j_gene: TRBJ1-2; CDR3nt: TGTGCCAGCAGCTTCGGCCTGGGGGGGGATGAGGGCTACACCTTC; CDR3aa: CASSFGLGGDEGYTF
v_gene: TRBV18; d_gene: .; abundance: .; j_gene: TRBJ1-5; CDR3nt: TGTGCCAGCTCCCCTGAGGAGGCTCAGCCCCAGCATTTT; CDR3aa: CASSPEEAQPQHF
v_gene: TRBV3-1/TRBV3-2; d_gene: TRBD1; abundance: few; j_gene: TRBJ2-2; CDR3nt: TGTGCCAGCAGCCATGGGACAGGGTTCTCCGGGGAGCTGTTTTTT; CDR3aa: CASSHGTGFSGELFF